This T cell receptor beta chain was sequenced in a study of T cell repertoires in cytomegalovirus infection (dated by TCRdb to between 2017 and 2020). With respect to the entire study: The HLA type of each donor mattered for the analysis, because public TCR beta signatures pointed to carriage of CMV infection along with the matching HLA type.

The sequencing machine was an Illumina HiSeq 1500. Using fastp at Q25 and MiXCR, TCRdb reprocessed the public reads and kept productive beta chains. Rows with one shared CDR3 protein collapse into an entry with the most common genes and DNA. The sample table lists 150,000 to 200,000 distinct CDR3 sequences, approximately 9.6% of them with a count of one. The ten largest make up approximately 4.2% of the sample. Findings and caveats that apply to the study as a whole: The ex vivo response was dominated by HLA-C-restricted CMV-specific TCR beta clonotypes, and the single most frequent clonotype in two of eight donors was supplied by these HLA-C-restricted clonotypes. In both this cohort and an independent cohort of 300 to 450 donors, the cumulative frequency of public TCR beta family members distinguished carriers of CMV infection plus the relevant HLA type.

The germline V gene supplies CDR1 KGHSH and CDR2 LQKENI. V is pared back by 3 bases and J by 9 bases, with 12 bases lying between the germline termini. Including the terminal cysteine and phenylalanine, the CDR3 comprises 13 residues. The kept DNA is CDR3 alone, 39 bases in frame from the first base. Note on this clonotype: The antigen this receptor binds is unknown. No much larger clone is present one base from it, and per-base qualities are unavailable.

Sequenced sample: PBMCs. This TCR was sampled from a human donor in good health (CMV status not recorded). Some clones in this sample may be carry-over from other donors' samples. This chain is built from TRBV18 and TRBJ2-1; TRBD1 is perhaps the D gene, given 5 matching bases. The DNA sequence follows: TGTGCCAGCTCACCGGCAGGGTTCCCTGAGCAGTTCTTC. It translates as CASSPAGFPEQFF.